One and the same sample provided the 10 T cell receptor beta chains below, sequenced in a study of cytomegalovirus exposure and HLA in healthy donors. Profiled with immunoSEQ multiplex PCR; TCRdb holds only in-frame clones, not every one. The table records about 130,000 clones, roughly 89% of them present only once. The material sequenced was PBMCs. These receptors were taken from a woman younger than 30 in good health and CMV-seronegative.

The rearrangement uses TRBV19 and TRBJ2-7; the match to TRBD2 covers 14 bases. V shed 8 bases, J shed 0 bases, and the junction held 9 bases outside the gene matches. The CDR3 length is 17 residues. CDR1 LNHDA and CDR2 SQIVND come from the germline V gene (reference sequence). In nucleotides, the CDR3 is TGTGCCAGTGGGCCGACTAGCGGGAGGGCCGTCTCCTACGAGCAGTACTTC. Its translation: CASGPTSGRAVSYEQYF.

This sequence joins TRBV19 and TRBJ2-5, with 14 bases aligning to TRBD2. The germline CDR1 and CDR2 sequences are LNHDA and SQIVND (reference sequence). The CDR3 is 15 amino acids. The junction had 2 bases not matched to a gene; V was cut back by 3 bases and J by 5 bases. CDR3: CASSIGLAGGETQYF. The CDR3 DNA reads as TGTGCCAGTAGTATCGGACTAGCGGGAGGTGAGACCCAGTACTTC.

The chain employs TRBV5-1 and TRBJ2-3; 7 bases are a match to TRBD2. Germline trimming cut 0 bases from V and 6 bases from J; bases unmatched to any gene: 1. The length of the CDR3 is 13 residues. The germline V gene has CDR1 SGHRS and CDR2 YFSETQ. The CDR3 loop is CASSLAGRDTQYF. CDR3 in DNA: TGCGCCAGCAGCTTGGCCGGGAGGGATACGCAGTATTTT.

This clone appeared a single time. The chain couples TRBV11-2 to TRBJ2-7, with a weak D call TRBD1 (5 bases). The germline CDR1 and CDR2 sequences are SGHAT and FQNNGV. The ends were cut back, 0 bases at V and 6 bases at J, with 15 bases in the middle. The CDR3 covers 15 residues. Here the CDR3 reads CASSLDLAGRGEQYF. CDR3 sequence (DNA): TGTGCCAGCAGCTTAGATTTGGCAGGGCGAGGCGAGCAGTACTTC.

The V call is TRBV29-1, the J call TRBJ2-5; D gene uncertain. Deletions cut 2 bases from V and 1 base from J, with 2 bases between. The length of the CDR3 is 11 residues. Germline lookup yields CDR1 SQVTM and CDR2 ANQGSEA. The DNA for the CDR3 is TGCAGCGTTGAACTCCAAGAGACCCAGTACTTC. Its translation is CSVELQETQYF.

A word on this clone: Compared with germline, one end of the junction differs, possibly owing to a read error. The CDR3 region has the DNA TGTGCCAGCAGTTTAAGGTTGGGCACTAGCGGGAACTTC. This gives the protein CASSLRLGTSGNF. The chain recombines TRBV28 with TRBJ2-7, with 10 positions matching TRBD2. CDR1 is MDHEN, CDR2 SYDVKM, per germline. This CDR3 has 13 residues.

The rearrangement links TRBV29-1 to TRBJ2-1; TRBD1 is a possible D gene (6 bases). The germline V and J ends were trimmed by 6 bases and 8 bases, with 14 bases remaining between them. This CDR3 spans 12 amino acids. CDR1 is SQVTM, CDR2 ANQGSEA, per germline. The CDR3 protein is CSVGARGDEQFF. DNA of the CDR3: TGCAGCGTGGGGGCCAGGGGCGATGAGCAGTTCTTC.

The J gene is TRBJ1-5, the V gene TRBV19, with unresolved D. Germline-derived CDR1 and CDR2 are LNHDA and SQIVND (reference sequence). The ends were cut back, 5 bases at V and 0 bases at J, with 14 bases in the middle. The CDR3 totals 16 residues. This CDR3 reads CASSGNGVDSNQPQHF. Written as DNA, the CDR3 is TGTGCCAGTAGTGGTAACGGGGTGGATAGCAATCAGCCCCAGCATTTT.

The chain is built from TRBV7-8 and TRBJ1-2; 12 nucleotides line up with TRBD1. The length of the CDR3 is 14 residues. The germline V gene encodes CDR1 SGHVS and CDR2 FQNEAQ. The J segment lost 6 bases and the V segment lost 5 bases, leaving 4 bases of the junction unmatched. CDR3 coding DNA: TGTGCCAGCAGCCGGGACAGGGGGCAGGATGGCTACACCTTC. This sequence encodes CASSRDRGQDGYTF.

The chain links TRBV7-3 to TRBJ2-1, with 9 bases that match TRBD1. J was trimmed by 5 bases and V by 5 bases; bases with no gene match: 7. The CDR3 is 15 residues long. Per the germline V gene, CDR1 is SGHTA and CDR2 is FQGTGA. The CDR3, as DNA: TGTGCCAGCAGCCGTACAGGGGGCAGTAACAATGAGCAGTTCTTC. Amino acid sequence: CASSRTGGSNNEQFF.